A single sample is the source of the 19 T cell receptor beta chains below, sequenced in a study of beta chain features in type 1 diabetes. These receptors' antigens are unknown. Whole-study findings and limits: Among all four CD4+ subsets, Type 1 diabetes patients had TCRB CDR3s that were moderately but significantly shorter.

Sequenced material consisted of expressed TCRB transcripts (all of the isolated RNA was reverse transcribed). TCRdb keeps only in-frame clones here, not all; method: immunoSEQ multiplex PCR. Here the sample spans about 260,000 clones, 20% being singletons. Input material: naive CD4+ T cells from blood. Source of these receptors: a woman in her thirties or forties with type 1 diabetes.

This clone was counted between two and nine times. The CDR3 region is CASSIGTGNQPQHF. As DNA, the CDR3 is TGTGCCAGCAGCATCGGGACAGGTAACCAGCCCCAGCATTTT. The rearrangement joins TRBV7-9 to TRBJ1-5; TRBD1 agrees at 8 bases. J lost 7 bases, V lost 5 bases, and 7 bases had no gene match. Germline CDR1 and CDR2: SEHNR and FQNEAQ (reference sequence). The CDR3 sequence is 14 residues long.

As concerns this clone: Other DNA sequences from this sample encode an identical CDR3 as well. The chain couples TRBV27 to TRBJ2-5; 8 positions agree with TRBD1. The CDR3 is 13 residues long. Looked up from germline, CDR1 is MNHEY and CDR2 is SMNVEV (reference sequence). The V segment lost 5 bases and the J segment 4 bases; nucleotides outside the gene matches: 3. The CDR3: CASSPGTGETQYF. The CDR3 coding sequence is TGTGCCAGCAGTCCCGGGACAGGAGAGACCCAGTACTTC.

This clone has only a few counts. V is TRBV29-1 and J is TRBJ2-7, with 7 bases that match TRBD2. The CDR3 is 15 amino acids. Germline values: CDR1 SQVTM, CDR2 ANQGSEA. CDR3 nucleotide sequence: TGCAGTGTACAAGGGAGGGCAACGGAGGGATACGAGCAGTACTTC. Its translation is CSVQGRATEGYEQYF.

The J gene is TRBJ2-1, the V gene TRBV5-1; 9 nucleotides agree with TRBD2. J lost 6 bases, V lost 2 bases, and 3 bases had no gene match. The germline gives CDR1 SGHRS, CDR2 YFSETQ. This CDR3 contains 14 residues. CDR3 DNA: TGCGCCAGCAGCTTTGGGCGGGAGGGCAATGAGCAGTTCTTC. Translated, it gives CASSFGREGNEQFF.

J is TRBJ1-5 and V is TRBV18; D perhaps matches TRBD1 (5 bases). CDR1 and CDR2 (germline): KGHSH, LQKENI. V was pared by 3 bases and J by 3 bases, with 9 bases between. The CDR3 extends over 14 amino acids. CDR3 region: CASSPSDNNQPQHF. CDR3 bases: TGTGCCAGCTCACCGTCGGACAACAATCAGCCCCAGCATTTT.

This clone was detected only a few times. The same CDR3 can be traced to other DNA sequences in this sample. The gene calls are TRBV5-1 and TRBJ1-5; no clear D gene. Trimming removed 0 bases at V and 4 bases at J, with 8 bases between. CDR1 and CDR2 from the germline V gene are SGHRS and YFSETQ. This CDR3 is 14 amino acids long. CDR3: CASSLGAENQPQHF. CDR3 DNA sequence: TGCGCCAGCAGCTTGGGGGCAGAGAATCAGCCCCAGCATTTT.

The J gene is TRBJ1-5, the V gene TRBV2; TRBD1 matches at 8 bases. The V segment lost 7 bases and the J segment 3 bases; nucleotides outside the gene matches: 2. Germline V lookup: CDR1 SNHLY, CDR2 FYNNEI. This CDR3 is 13 amino acids long. CDR3: CASNRGFNQPQHF. CDR3 in DNA: TGTGCCAGCAACAGGGGGTTCAATCAGCCCCAGCATTTT. Supplemented by reference TRBV2 and TRBJ1-5, the full variable domain reads EPEVTQTPSHQVTQMGQEVILRCVPISNHLYFYWYRQILGQKVEFLVSFYNNEISEKSEIFDDQFSVERPDGSNFTLKIRSTKLEDSAMYFCASNRGFNQPQHFGDGTRLSIL.

This CDR3 reads CASRRSEVGNQPQHF. In DNA, the CDR3 is TGCGCCAGCAGACGATCAGAAGTCGGCAATCAGCCCCAGCATTTT. The J gene is TRBJ1-5, the V gene TRBV4-1; D ambiguous. V was cut by 6 bases and J by 2 bases, with 14 bases left in between. This CDR3 region has 15 residues. The germline V gene encodes CDR1 MGHRA and CDR2 YSYEKL.

This rearrangement joins TRBV11-2 to TRBJ2-3, with 8 bases aligning to TRBD2. The CDR3 runs 14 residues. J lost 4 bases, V lost 7 bases, and 7 bases had no gene match. The germline V gene encodes CDR1 SGHAT and CDR2 FQNNGV. In nucleotides, the CDR3 is TGTGCCAGCACCCGGGGGGGGGTGGCAGATACGCAGTATTTT. Translating it yields CASTRGGVADTQYF.

CDR3 amino acids: CASSLTGITGELFF. The CDR3 region has the DNA TGTGCCAGCAGCTTAACAGGGATTACCGGGGAGCTGTTTTTT. The chain carries TRBV7-2 and TRBJ2-2; the D gene is possibly TRBD1 (6 bases). V gave up 2 bases and J gave up 5 bases, with 9 bases separating them. CDR3 length: 14 amino acids. Germline V lookup: CDR1 SGHTA, CDR2 FQGNSA.

This clone has just a few counts. The chain is built from TRBV5-1 and TRBJ2-7; D is unresolved. Germline CDR1 is SGHRS and CDR2 is YFSETQ. V was cut by 2 bases and J by 0 bases, with 6 bases left in between. The CDR3 is 13 residues long. The CDR3 DNA reads TGCGCCAGCAGCTTCCAAGCCTCCTACGAGCAGTACTTC. Its translation: CASSFQASYEQYF. The variable domain in full, completed from reference TRBV5-1 and TRBJ2-7, reads KAGVTQTPRYLIKTRGQQVTLSCSPISGHRSVSWYQQTPGQGLQFLFEYFSETQRNKGNFPGRFSGRQFSNSRSEMNVSTLELGDSALYLCASSFQASYEQYFGPGTRLTVT.

V is TRBV7-3 and J is TRBJ1-1; 7 bases are a match to TRBD1. V was clipped by 5 bases and J by 4 bases; unmatched bases: 4. Germline lookup yields CDR1 SGHTA and CDR2 FQGTGA. This CDR3 has 13 amino acids. CDR3 amino acids: CASSEQGTTEAFF. The DNA for the CDR3 is TGTGCCAGCAGCGAACAGGGGACCACTGAAGCTTTCTTT.

The J gene is TRBJ1-2, the V gene TRBV19; D remains unclear. V was pared by 3 bases and J by 2 bases, with 7 bases between. Per the germline V gene, CDR1 is LNHDA and CDR2 is SQIVND (reference sequence). The CDR3 is 13 amino acids. The CDR3 sequence is CASSMEGNYGYTF. The CDR3 DNA follows: TGTGCCAGTAGTATGGAGGGAAACTATGGCTACACCTTC.

The V call is TRBV14, the J call TRBJ2-1; TRBD2 matches at 14 bases. Trimming took 6 bases from V and 6 from J; bases not matched to a gene: 7. The CDR3 covers 16 residues. Germline V gene data show CDR1 as SGHDN and CDR2 as FVKESK. CDR3 in amino acids: CASRRGGLAGVNEQFF. The DNA for the CDR3 is TGTGCCAGCAGAAGGGGGGGACTAGCGGGAGTCAATGAGCAGTTCTTC.

The V call is TRBV2, the J call TRBJ1-5, with D unresolved. This CDR3 comprises 14 residues. V was cut by 7 bases and J by 3 bases, with 13 bases left in between. Germline V CDR1 and CDR2: SNHLY, FYNNEI. DNA of the CDR3: TGTGCCAGCACCGCGGCATCTGACAATCAGCCCCAGCATTTT. This codes for CASTAASDNQPQHF.

This clone has only a few counts. V gene TRBV30 combines with J gene TRBJ2-7; the match to TRBD1 covers 7 bases. The CDR3 consists of 14 residues. V lost 4 bases, J lost 5 bases, and 11 bases stayed unmatched. CDR1 is GTSNPN, CDR2 SVGIG, per germline (reference sequence). CDR3 nucleotide sequence: TGTGCCTGGACCGGACCGGGACAGCGCGACGAGCAGTACTTC. Its translation: CAWTGPGQRDEQYF.

The table lists this clone with a few counts. The chain carries TRBV7-2 and TRBJ1-4; weak D call: TRBD1 (6 bases). Per germline, CDR1 SGHTA and CDR2 FQGNSA. V dropped 4 bases and J dropped 3 bases, with 12 bases sitting between them. The CDR3 contains 15 residues. The CDR3 region is CASSSWTVPNEKLFF. CDR3 coding DNA: TGTGCCAGCAGCTCCTGGACAGTACCTAATGAAAAACTGTTTTTT.

This sequence joins TRBV7-3 and TRBJ1-1; a weak D match, TRBD1 (5 bases). Germline V CDR1 and CDR2: SGHTA, FQGTGA. Trimming took 5 bases from V and 1 from J, leaving 14 bases between them. The CDR3 runs to 15 residues. CDR3 in DNA: TGTGCCAGCAGCGTTCAGGGTCAGGGGAACACTGAAGCTTTCTTT. This encodes CASSVQGQGNTEAFF.

The V and J genes are TRBV7-9 and TRBJ1-1, with D uncertain. Germline assignment: CDR1 SEHNR and CDR2 FQNEAQ (reference sequence). The CDR3 consists of 12 residues. V shed 2 bases and J shed 7 bases, with 8 bases lying between them. The CDR3 bases are TGTGCCAGCAGCTTACAGGAAGATGAAGCTTTCTTT. It translates to CASSLQEDEAFF.